What follows describes a single T cell receptor beta chain. The target of this receptor is not known. No much larger clone is present one base from it, and per-base qualities are unavailable. The data derive from a study of Graves' ophthalmopathy and Graves' hyperthyroidism (dated by TCRdb to 2017 to 2018). At the level of the whole study: Peripheral blood samples were taken at the time of initial diagnosis, before any treatment was given. Following sampling, methimazole starting at 30 mg daily was administered to hyperthyroidism patients, and high-dose intravenous methylprednisolone was administered to ophthalmopathy patients. In more than 5 hyperthyroidism patients, the T-cell repertoire of thyroid tissue was compared with the T-cell repertoire of blood. To explore V-J signatures that distinguish ophthalmopathy from hyperthyroidism, a discovery set of 95 to 100 patients was enrolled, made up of about 40 with ophthalmopathy and 55 to 65 with stable hyperthyroidism. In total, 135 blood samples were TCR-sequenced: 43 ophthalmopathy, over 70 hyperthyroidism and some 17 hyperthyroidism-to-ophthalmopathy patients. The independent validation cohort included under 20 hyperthyroidism patients plus 17 patients who later progressed from hyperthyroidism to ophthalmopathy. To tell Graves' ophthalmopathy apart from Graves' hyperthyroidism, and to predict which patients would progress to ophthalmopathy, the study relied on TCR beta repertoire signatures. Overall study outcomes, separate from this receptor: Sample size was not statistically predetermined, and group allocation was not concealed from the investigators. In validation, the model predicted ophthalmopathy progression with 70.59% sensitivity and 72.22% specificity; 12 predicted patients were CT-confirmed with GO in a median of around 6 months. Among expanded thyroid clonotypes with frequency above 0.001, most also showed up in blood, which suggests that blood repertoires may reflect the thyroid immune response. The 13-signature model separated ophthalmopathy from stable hyperthyroidism with approximately 85% sensitivity and almost 84% specificity in cross-validation, and 80%/75% in the test set.

For repertoire sequencing, TCR beta CDR3 regions were amplified from RNA transcripts. The first round was an RT-PCR using HTBI primers with the Qiagen OneStep RT-PCR kit, and this first round was followed by a second-round multiplex PCR, then size selection and purification. Sequencing of the libraries was carried out on an Illumina HiSeq2000 in paired-end mode with 100 bp reads. In the source study's methods: SOAPnuke was used to process the reads, removing any read that contained adapters or uncalled bases, had a mean Phred below 15, or lacked an exact match to the constant primer or identifier. COPE v1.2.5 was used to merge the high-quality paired reads. Unique nucleotide sequences were defined as clonotypes and aligned to IMGT TRB V, D and J references using MiTCR v1.1. The analysis was limited to V-J combinations with a frequency above 0.0001, which together covered 99.2% of repertoires. For each V-J combination, a TCR clonal expansion and chaos score was defined as F50 clonal expansion divided by the chaos observed in the TCRdist matrix. Welch's t-statistics and random forest were used to reduce features to about a dozen V-J combinations, which were fed into a naive Bayes classifier. Thyroid-blood repertoire similarity was quantified with the Morisita-Horn index. Starting from the raw public reads, TCRdb applied fastp trimming at Q25, assembled clones with MiXCR and retained in-frame beta chains. Each CDR3 protein gets just one entry, which takes the most common genes and DNA from the rows behind it. TCRdb's processing, not the authors' own work, is the source of the V and J calls. The table for this sample lists about 740,000 distinct CDR3 sequences; 40% of them were counted only once. The ten largest clonotypes hold roughly 46% of the sample.

Ophthalmopathy patients were characterized by moderately to severely active disease, a Clinical Activity Score of at least 3, a NOSPECS grade of at least 4, and a disease duration under 3 months. Patients with other autoimmune diseases, uncontrolled infections, pregnancy or lactation were excluded from the study. Clinical symptoms, serum thyroxine, TRAb, thyroid ultrasound and orbital computed tomography formed the basis of the diagnosis. Ficoll-Paque density gradient centrifugation was used to isolate PBMCs from 8 to 10 ml of fresh peripheral blood. Total RNA was extracted using Trizol reagent, and RNA quality was checked on an Agilent 2100 Bioanalyzer. Looking up the germline V gene yields CDR1 MGHDK and CDR2 SYGVNS. Trimming removed 5 bases from V and 4 bases from J; the gene matches leave 9 bases unexplained. The CDR3 contains 16 residues, cysteine and phenylalanine counted. Here the CDR3 DNA is all that survives: 48 bases in frame from base 1.

The sequence came from an adult man with Graves' ophthalmopathy. The sequenced sample consisted of peripheral blood. The V and J segments used are TRBV25-1 and TRBJ2-7, and TRBD2 matches 12 of the central bases. Read as DNA, the sequence is TGTGCCAGCAGTTACTTCCTAGCGGGGGGGTTTTACGAGCAGTACTTC. It specifies CASSYFLAGGFYEQYF.